This T cell receptor beta chain came from a study of shared clonotypes between healthy human individuals. Background on the study: Per donor, three plates held CD4 naive cells, three held CD4 memory, two held CD8 naive and one held CD8 memory.

The CDR3 has 15 amino acids. V dropped 3 bases and J dropped 4 bases, with 12 bases sitting between them. In germline, CDR1 is MRHNA, CDR2 SNTAGT. On sorted subsets, replicate PCRs used roughly 190 ng DNA, or about 30,000 T cell genomes. Method: immunoSEQ multiplex PCR; TCRdb's copy keeps in-frame clones and lacks some. The sample holds hundreds of thousands of clones; approximately 90% are singletons and the top ten take more than 20%. Naivety among CD8 cells was defined by CD45RO negativity and positive CCR7 selection, thereby excluding terminally differentiated effector memory CD45RA+ cells. Donors comprised only Caucasian adults living in Nashville, Tennessee.

Sequenced sample: naive CD8+ T cells sorted from blood. The chain has TRBV6-4 and TRBJ2-2, with D possibly matching TRBD2 (6 bases). This TCR was sampled from a man under 40 in good health. This CDR3 reads CASSEGSGFTGELFF. CDR3 DNA: TGTGCCAGCAGTGAAGGTAGCGGCTTCACCGGGGAGCTGTTTTTT.